This entry is about one TCR beta chain. The method was immunoSEQ multiplex PCR; TCRdb's version includes in-frame clones alone and lacks a portion of them. The sample has around 260,000 clones, roughly 90% seen once. The data belong to a study of blood T cell repertoires in COVID-19. Study context: The cDNA or gDNA used as material had been derived from T cells, B-cell-depleted T cells, or PBMCs.

The clonotype originates from a woman between 25 and 40 years old who had recovered from COVID-19. Sequencing was performed on PBMCs or T cells enriched from blood (not recorded which).

This CDR3 reads CASSLAGEGDQPQHF. CDR3 DNA sequence: TGTGCCAGCAGCTTAGCAGGGGAGGGAGATCAGCCCCAGCATTTT. The chain links TRBV13 to TRBJ1-5; D may be TRBD1 (6 bases). V was pared by 1 base and J by 5 bases, with 12 bases between. The CDR3 runs to 15 residues. Germline V gene data show CDR1 as PRHDT and CDR2 as FYEKMQ (reference sequence).